In its sample, the clone carrying this T cell receptor beta chain was seen once. These data are taken from a study of blood T cell repertoires in COVID-19. Study background: Spain, Italy and the United States supplied samples that represented acute and convalescent COVID-19.

Authors' processing steps: Estimated nucleated cell counts came from reference gene primer amplification. Sequencing used immunoSEQ multiplex PCR; TCRdb keeps in-frame clones, though not all of them. From that table come the V and J calls and clone size; the DNA was used to work out D and trimming. The data show approximately 210,000 clones, with roughly 87% seen just once and 1.9% held by the top ten. The CDR3 has 12 amino acids. Trimming left V 7 bases short and J 4 bases short, with 10 bases between. Per germline, CDR1 LNHDA and CDR2 SQIVND (reference sequence). The V call is TRBV19, the J call TRBJ1-1; possibly TRBD1 for D (6 bases). Sequencing input: peripheral blood. The receptor was isolated from a man aged 35 to 55 with active or convalescent COVID-19. The CDR3 spells CASTLGGTEAFF. The CDR3 DNA is TGTGCCAGTACCTTAGGGGGCACTGAAGCTTTCTTT.